Listed below are T cell receptor beta chains from one sample, sequenced in a study of liver allograft versus peripheral blood T cells. TCRdb passed the reads through MiXCR, listing each CDR3 protein once. The sample consists of approximately 2,300 distinct CDR3 sequences, 15% to 20% of them appearing once. The receptor set was obtained from a human patient who had a liver transplant. Part of the T cell pool may stem from the graft donor. The CDR3 runs from the conserved cysteine through the conserved F or W. D genes are given only for firm matches. Clone size is not always given. Where it is, it says once, few, many or a class for expanded clones.

CDR3nt	CDR3aa	j_gene	v_gene	d_gene	abundance
TGTGCCAGCATCCCAAGGGGGGGGGATACCGGGGAGCTGTTTTTT	CASIPRGGDTGELFF	TRBJ2-2	TRBV7-3	-	few
TGTGCCAGCAGTTTAGGGGACAGGGACGAGCAGTACTTC	CASSLGDRDEQYF	TRBJ2-7	TRBV28	TRBD1	-
TGTGCCAGCAGCCCTGGGACGTATCAAGGGACCCAGTACTTC	CASSPGTYQGTQYF	TRBJ2-5	TRBV5-5	-	-
TGTGCCAGCAGCCCCAAACTAGCGCCCACCAATGAGCAGTTCTTC	CASSPKLAPTNEQFF	TRBJ2-1	TRBV7-9	TRBD2	few
TGTGCCAGCAGCTCACCCGCTCTCGGTACAGGGGGCGCTTTAAAGACCCAGTACTTC	CASSSPALGTGGALKTQYF	TRBJ2-5	TRBV6-2/TRBV6-3	TRBD1	medium-sized
TGTGCCAGCTGGGGCAGGGCGAATGAAAAACTGTTTTTT	CASWGRANEKLFF	TRBJ1-4	TRBV27	-	many
TGTGCCAGCAGTTTGCCGGGGAGTCCCACTGAAGCTTTCTTT	CASSLPGSPTEAFF	TRBJ1-1	TRBV28	-	-
TGTGCCAGCAGCGTAGGACTCTTTAGCACAGATACGCAGTATTTT	CASSVGLFSTDTQYF	TRBJ2-3	TRBV27	-	few
TGTGCCAGCCTGGGGGACTTAAACAATCAGCCCCAGCATTTT	CASLGDLNNQPQHF	TRBJ1-5	TRBV6-6	-	many
TGTGCCTGGAGCAGACAGGGACTAGACAATGAGCAGTTCTTC	CAWSRQGLDNEQFF	TRBJ2-1	TRBV30	-	few
TGTGCCAGCAGCTTGGGCACCTATTTCGGGGGTGGCTACACCTTC	CASSLGTYFGGGYTF	TRBJ1-2	TRBV5-4	-	many
TGTGCCAGCAGGAGCGGAATAGGAGGGGACAGGGGCTATGGCTACACCTTC	CASRSGIGGDRGYGYTF	TRBJ1-2	TRBV6-1	TRBD1	medium-sized
TGTGCCAGCAGTTTATCGAGAGGGTTAGGCGAGCAGTACTTC	CASSLSRGLGEQYF	TRBJ2-7	TRBV27	-	many
TGTGCCAGTAGTATCTCCCCAGGGTCCGGGGAGCTGTTTTTT	CASSISPGSGELFF	TRBJ2-2	TRBV19	-	medium-sized
TGTGCCAGCAGTACCCTGGGGGGGGCCGGTGAAAAACTGTTTTTT	CASSTLGGAGEKLFF	TRBJ1-4	TRBV11-2	-	many
TGTGCTAGTGGCCCCGGACAGATCACAGATACGCAGTATTTT	CASGPGQITDTQYF	TRBJ2-3	TRBV12-5	-	-
TGTGCCAGCAGTGAAGTAGCGGGAGGGCCCTCCTACGAGCAGTACTTC	CASSEVAGGPSYEQYF	TRBJ2-7	TRBV6-6	TRBD2	medium-sized
TGCAGCGTTGAAACTCTAGCCTCAGATACGCAGTATTTT	CSVETLASDTQYF	TRBJ2-3	TRBV29-1	-	medium-sized
TGTGCCAGCAGCCCCCGCCAGGGGCCCGACTACGAGCAGTACTTC	CASSPRQGPDYEQYF	TRBJ2-7	TRBV9	-	-
TGCAGTGCTAGGGTCACAGATACGCAGTATTTT	CSARVTDTQYF	TRBJ2-3	TRBV20-1	-	-
TGTGCCAGCAGCGGGACTAGCGGGAGGGCCGCGGAGACCCAGTACTTC	CASSGTSGRAAETQYF	TRBJ2-5	TRBV9	TRBD2	-
TGTGCCAGCAGTTTTTCCCTAAAGGGGGATTTGTTTGAGCAGTACTTC	CASSFSLKGDLFEQYF	TRBJ2-7	TRBV28	-	few
TGTGCCAGCAGCCGGACTAGCGGCCGCCAAGAGACCCAGTACTTC	CASSRTSGRQETQYF	TRBJ2-5	TRBV6-5	TRBD2	medium-sized
TGTGCCAGCCGAGAAAGTGGAAACACCATATATTTT	CASRESGNTIYF	TRBJ1-3	TRBV6-1	-	few
TGTGCCAGCAGCTTAGCAGGGTCGAACTATGGCTACACCTTC	CASSLAGSNYGYTF	TRBJ1-2	TRBV7-9	-	many
TGTGCCAGCAAGTACGGGGGGTACGGTGAAGCTTTCTTT	CASKYGGYGEAFF	TRBJ1-1	TRBV27	-	medium-sized
TGTGCCAGCAGTTTATTGCCCGGGTTCGGCCAGCCCCAGCATTTT	CASSLLPGFGQPQHF	TRBJ1-5	TRBV27	-	-
TGTGCCACCAGCAGAGAAGGGGACGGAAAACTGTTTTTT	CATSREGDGKLFF	TRBJ1-4	TRBV15	-	medium-sized
TGTGCCAGCAGTTTGGGGACAGGGCCCTACGAGCAGTACTTC	CASSLGTGPYEQYF	TRBJ2-7	TRBV27	TRBD1	-
TGTGCCAGCACCTCAGGGGCCAACTCTGGGGCCAACGTCCTGACTTTC	CASTSGANSGANVLTF	TRBJ2-6	TRBV28	-	medium-sized
TGCAGTGCTAGAGGGGACCTGACAGCCCAAGAGACCCAGTACTTC	CSARGDLTAQETQYF	TRBJ2-5	TRBV20-1	-	-
TGTGCCAGCAGCGTCGGGGGGGGGGGACAGAGAGAAAAACTGTTTTTT	CASSVGGGGQREKLFF	TRBJ1-4	TRBV9	TRBD1	few
TGTGCCAGCAGATCCGGGGCAGGTTATAGCAATCAGCCCCAGCATTTT	CASRSGAGYSNQPQHF	TRBJ1-5	TRBV27	-	-
TGTGCCAGCAGACTGACTCTTCTTAATTCACCCCTCCACTTT	CASRLTLLNSPLHF	TRBJ1-6	TRBV28	-	medium-sized
TGTGCCAGCAGCCCGGGACTCCTCTACGAGCAGTACTTC	CASSPGLLYEQYF	TRBJ2-7	TRBV6-5	-	-
TGTGCCAGCAGCGTAGCGGGACAGGGGTACGAGCAGTACTTC	CASSVAGQGYEQYF	TRBJ2-7	TRBV9	TRBD1	many
TGTGCCAGCAGTTTAACCGGGAATGGCTACACCTTC	CASSLTGNGYTF	TRBJ1-2	TRBV27	-	-
TGTGCCAGCAGCCAAAGCGGGACAGGGGCGCCCCTTCAAGAGACCCAGTACTTC	CASSQSGTGAPLQETQYF	TRBJ2-5	TRBV14	TRBD1	many
TGTGCCAGCAGCGAAGGACTAGCGGGGGTCGTGGGAGATACGCAGTATTTT	CASSEGLAGVVGDTQYF	TRBJ2-3	TRBV9	TRBD2	-
TGTGCCAGCTCACCGGCGTATACGAACACTGAAGCTTTCTTT	CASSPAYTNTEAFF	TRBJ1-1	TRBV18	-	-
TGTGCCAGCAGTTTATACAGCTACAATGAGCAGTTCTTC	CASSLYSYNEQFF	TRBJ2-1	TRBV27	-	medium-sized
TGTGCCACCAGTGATTTCTTAGGGCTCGATAGCACAGATACGCAGTATTTT	CATSDFLGLDSTDTQYF	TRBJ2-3	TRBV24-1	-	medium-sized
TGTGCCAGCAGTTACGACTTAGGACTAGCGGGAGTAGTCGCCGACAATGAGCAGTTCTTC	CASSYDLGLAGVVADNEQFF	TRBJ2-1	TRBV6-2/TRBV6-3	TRBD2	medium-sized
TGTGCCAGCAGCTTAAGCGGGAATCGCAATGAGCAGTTCTTC	CASSLSGNRNEQFF	TRBJ2-1	TRBV11-1	TRBD2	-